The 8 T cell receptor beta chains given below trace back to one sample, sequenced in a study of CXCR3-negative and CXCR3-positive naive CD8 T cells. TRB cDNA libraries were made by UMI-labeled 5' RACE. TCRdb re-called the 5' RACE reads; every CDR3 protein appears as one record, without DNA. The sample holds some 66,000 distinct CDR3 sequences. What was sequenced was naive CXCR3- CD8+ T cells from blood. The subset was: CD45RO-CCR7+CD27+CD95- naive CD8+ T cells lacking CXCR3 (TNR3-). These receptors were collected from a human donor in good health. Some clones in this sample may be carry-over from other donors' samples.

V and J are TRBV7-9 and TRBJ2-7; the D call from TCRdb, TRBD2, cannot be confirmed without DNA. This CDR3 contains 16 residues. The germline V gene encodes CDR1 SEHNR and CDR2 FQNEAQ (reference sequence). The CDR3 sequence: CASSLIQRGVLYEQYF.

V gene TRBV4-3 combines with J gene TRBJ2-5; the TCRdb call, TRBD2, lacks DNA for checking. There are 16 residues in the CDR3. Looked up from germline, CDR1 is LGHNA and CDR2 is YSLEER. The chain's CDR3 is CASSQDASGGQETQYF.

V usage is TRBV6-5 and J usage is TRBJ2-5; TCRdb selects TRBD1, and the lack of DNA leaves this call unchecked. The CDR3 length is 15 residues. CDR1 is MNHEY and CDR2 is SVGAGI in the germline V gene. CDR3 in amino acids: CASSYLGGSGETQYF.

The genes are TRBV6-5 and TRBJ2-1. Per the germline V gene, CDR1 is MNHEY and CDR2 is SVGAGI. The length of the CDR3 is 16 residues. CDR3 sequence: CASSYSSGGFYNEQFF.

CDR3 residues: CASSQASGGFYEQYF. V usage is TRBV14 and J usage is TRBJ2-7; absent DNA, TCRdb's TRBD2 call cannot be checked. Germline V gene lookup returns CDR1 SGHDN and CDR2 FVKESK. The CDR3 contains 15 residues.

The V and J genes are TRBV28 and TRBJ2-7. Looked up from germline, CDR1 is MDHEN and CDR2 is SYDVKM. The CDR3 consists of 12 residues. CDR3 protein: CASSLSLYEQYF.

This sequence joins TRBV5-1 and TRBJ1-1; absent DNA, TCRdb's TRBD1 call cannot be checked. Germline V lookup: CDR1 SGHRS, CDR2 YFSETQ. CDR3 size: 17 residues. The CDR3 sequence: CASRSPTGVRGDTEAFF.

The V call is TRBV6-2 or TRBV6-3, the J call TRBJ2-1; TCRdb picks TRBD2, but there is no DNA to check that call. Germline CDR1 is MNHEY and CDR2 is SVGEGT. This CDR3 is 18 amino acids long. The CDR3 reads CASSYNTLAGGPYNEQFF.